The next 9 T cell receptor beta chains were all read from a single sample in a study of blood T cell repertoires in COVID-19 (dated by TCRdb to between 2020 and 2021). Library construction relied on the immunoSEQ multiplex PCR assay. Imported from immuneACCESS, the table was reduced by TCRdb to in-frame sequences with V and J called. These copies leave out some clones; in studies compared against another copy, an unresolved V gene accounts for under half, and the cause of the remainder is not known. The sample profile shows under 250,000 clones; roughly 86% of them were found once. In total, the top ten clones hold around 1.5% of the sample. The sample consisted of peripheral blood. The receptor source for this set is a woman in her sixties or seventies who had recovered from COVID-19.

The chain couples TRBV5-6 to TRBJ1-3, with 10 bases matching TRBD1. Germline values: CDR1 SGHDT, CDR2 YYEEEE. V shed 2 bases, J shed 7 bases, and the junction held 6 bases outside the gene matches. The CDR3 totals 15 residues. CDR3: CASSFRTGGRNTIYF. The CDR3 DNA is TGTGCCAGCAGCTTCAGGACAGGGGGTCGGAACACCATATATTTT.

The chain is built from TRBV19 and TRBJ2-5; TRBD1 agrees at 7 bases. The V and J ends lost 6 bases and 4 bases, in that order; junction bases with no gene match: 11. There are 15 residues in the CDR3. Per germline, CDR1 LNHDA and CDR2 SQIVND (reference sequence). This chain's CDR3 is CASSQDRVRGETQYF. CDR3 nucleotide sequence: TGTGCCAGTAGCCAAGACAGGGTTAGAGGAGAGACCCAGTACTTC. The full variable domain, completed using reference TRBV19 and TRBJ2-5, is DGGITQSPKYLFRKEGQNVTLSCEQNLNHDAMYWYRQDPGQGLRLIYYSQIVNDFQKGDIAEGYSVSREKKESFPLTVTSAQKNPTAFYLCASSQDRVRGETQYFGPGTRLLVL.

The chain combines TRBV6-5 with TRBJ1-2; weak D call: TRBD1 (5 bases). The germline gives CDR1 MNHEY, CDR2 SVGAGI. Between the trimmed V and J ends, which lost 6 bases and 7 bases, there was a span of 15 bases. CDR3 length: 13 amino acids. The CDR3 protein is CASRLPAGFGYTF. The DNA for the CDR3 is TGTGCCAGCAGGTTACCTGCAGGGTTTGGCTACACCTTC.

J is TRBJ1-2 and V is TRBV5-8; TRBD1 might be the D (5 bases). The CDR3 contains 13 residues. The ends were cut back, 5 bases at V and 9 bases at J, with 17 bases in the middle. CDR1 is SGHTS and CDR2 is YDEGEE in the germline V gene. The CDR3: CASSIDSIFRYTF. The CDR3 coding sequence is TGTGCCAGCAGTATAGACAGCATCTTTCGCTACACCTTC.

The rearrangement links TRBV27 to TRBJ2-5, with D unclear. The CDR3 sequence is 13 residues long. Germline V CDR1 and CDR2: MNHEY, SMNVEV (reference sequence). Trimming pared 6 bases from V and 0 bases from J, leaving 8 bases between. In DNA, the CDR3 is TGTGCCAGCAGGAAACAAAACCAAGAGACCCAGTACTTC. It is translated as CASRKQNQETQYF.

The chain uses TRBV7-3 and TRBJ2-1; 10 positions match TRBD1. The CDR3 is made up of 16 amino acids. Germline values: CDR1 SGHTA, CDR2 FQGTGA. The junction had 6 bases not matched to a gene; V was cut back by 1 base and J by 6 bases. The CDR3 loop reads CASSLIPGTGVNEQFF. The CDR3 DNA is TGTGCCAGCAGCTTAATCCCAGGGACAGGGGTCAATGAGCAGTTCTTC.

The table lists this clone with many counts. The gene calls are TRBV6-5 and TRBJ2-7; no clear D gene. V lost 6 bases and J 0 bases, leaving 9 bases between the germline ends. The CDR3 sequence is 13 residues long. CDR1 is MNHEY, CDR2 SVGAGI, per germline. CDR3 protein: CASSYRSSYEQYF. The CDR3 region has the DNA TGTGCCAGCAGCTATAGGAGCTCCTACGAGCAGTACTTC.

This chain's CDR3 is CASSLEGRASTDTQYF. The CDR3 DNA follows: TGCGCCAGCAGCTTGGAAGGGAGGGCTAGCACAGATACGCAGTATTTT. The chain joins TRBV5-1 to TRBJ2-3, with 7 bases lining up with TRBD2. Per germline, CDR1 SGHRS and CDR2 YFSETQ. J was trimmed by 0 bases and V by 0 bases; bases with no gene match: 4. The CDR3 extends over 16 amino acids.

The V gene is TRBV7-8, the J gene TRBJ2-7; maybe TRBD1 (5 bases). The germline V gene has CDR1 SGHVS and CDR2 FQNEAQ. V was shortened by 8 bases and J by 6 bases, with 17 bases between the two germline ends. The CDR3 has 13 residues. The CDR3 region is CASFPGPTGEQYF. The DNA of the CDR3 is TGTGCCAGCTTCCCAGGGCCTACCGGCGAGCAGTACTTC.